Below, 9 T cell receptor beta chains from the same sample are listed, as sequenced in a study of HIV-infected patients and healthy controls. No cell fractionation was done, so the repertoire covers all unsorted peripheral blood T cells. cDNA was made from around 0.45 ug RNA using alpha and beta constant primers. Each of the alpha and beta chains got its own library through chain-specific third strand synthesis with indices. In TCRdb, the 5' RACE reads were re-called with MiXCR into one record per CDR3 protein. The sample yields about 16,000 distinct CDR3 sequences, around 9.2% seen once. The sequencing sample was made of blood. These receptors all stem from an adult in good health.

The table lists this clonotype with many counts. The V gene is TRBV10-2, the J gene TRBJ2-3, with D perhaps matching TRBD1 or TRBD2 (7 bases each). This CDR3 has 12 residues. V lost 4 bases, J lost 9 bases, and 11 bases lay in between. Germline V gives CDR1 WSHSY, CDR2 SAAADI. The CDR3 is CASSGGGQTQYF. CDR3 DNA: TGCGCCAGCAGTGGCGGGGGACAGACGCAGTATTTT.

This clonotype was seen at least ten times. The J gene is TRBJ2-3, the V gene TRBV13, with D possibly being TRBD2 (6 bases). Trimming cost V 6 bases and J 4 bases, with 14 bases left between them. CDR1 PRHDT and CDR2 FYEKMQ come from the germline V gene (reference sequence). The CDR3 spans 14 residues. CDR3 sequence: CASSETRGPDTQYF. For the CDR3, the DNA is TGTGCCAGCAGTGAGACTAGGGGCCCAGATACGCAGTATTTT.

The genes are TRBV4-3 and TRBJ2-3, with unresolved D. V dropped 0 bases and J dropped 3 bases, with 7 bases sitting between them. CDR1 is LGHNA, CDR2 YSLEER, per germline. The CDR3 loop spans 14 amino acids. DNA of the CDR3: TGCGCCAGCAGCCAAGATGATGGAACAGATACGCAGTATTTT. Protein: CASSQDDGTDTQYF.

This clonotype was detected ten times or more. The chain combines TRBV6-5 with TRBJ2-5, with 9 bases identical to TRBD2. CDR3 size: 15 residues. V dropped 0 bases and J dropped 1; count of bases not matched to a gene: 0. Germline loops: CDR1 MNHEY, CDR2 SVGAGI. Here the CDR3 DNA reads TGTGCCAGCAGTTACTCGACTAGCGGCCAAGAGACCCAGTACTTC. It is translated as CASSYSTSGQETQYF.

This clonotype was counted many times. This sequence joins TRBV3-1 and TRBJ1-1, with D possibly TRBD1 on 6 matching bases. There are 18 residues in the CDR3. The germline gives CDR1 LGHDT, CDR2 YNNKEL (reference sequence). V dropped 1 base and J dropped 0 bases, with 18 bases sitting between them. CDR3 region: CASSQGGTRNRLNTEAFF. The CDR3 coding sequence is TGTGCCAGCAGCCAAGGCGGGACAAGGAACCGATTGAACACTGAAGCTTTCTTT.

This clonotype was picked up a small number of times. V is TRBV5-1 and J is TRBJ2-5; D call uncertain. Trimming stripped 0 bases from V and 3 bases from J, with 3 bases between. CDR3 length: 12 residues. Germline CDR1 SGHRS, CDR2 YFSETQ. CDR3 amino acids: CASSLGEETQYF. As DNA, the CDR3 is TGCGCCAGCAGCTTGGGAGAAGAGACCCAGTACTTC.

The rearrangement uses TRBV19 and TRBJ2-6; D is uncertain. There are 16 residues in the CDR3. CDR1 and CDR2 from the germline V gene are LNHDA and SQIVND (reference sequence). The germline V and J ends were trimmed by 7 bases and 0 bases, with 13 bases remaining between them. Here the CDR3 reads CASMAPSSSGANVLTF. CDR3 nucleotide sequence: TGTGCCAGTATGGCGCCAAGTAGCTCTGGGGCCAACGTCCTGACTTTC.

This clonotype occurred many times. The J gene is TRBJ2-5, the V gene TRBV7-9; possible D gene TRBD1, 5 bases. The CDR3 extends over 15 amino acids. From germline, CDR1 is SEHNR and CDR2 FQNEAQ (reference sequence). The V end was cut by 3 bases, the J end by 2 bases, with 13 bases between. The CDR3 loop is CASSFFPDKQETQYF. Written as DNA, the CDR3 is TGTGCCAGCAGCTTCTTCCCGGACAAACAAGAGACCCAGTACTTC. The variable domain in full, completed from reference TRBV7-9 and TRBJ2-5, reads DTGVSQNPRHKITKRGQNVTFRCDPISEHNRLYWYRQTLGQGPEFLTYFQNEAQLEKSRLLSDRFSAERPKGSFSTLEIQRTEQGDSAMYLCASSFFPDKQETQYFGPGTRLLVL.

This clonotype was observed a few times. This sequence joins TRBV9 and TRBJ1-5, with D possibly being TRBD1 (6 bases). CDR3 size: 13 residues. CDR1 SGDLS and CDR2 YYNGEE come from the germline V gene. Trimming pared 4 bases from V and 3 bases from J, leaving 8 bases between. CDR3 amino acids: CASSRTDNQPQHF. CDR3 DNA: TGTGCCAGCAGCAGGACAGACAATCAGCCCCAGCATTTT.